These 28 T cell receptor beta chains originate from one sample sequenced in a study of glioma-infiltrating T cells after dendritic cell vaccination. Profiled with immunoSEQ multiplex PCR; TCRdb holds only in-frame clones, not every one. The sample lists more than 85,000 clones; about 83% were seen once. The source material was blood, sampled before dendritic cell vaccination. The receptors derive from a human donor with glioblastoma.

This clone was picked up a small number of times. V gene TRBV5-6 combines with J gene TRBJ2-7, with 7 bases fitting TRBD2. J lost 3 bases, V lost 1 base, and 7 bases had no gene match. The CDR3 contains 15 residues. CDR1 SGHDT and CDR2 YYEEEE come from the germline V gene. Written as DNA, the CDR3 is TGTGCCAGCAGCTTGCTGGGGAGGGCCGGCTACGAGCAGTACTTC. This gives the protein CASSLLGRAGYEQYF.

This rearrangement joins TRBV2 to TRBJ2-1, with 8 bases matching TRBD2. CDR1 is SNHLY, CDR2 FYNNEI, per germline. V was pared by 5 bases and J by 10 bases, with 13 bases of the junction left unmatched. The length of the CDR3 is 15 residues. DNA for the CDR3: TGTGCCAGCAGTTCGGGGGGACTAGGAGGGTCCGAGCAGTTCTTC. It yields the protein CASSSGGLGGSEQFF.

CDR3 protein: CASSMSFSYEQYF. CDR3 coding DNA: TGTGCCAGTAGTATGTCATTCTCCTACGAGCAGTACTTC. The chain joins TRBV19 to TRBJ2-7; D call uncertain. The CDR3 extends over 13 amino acids. Germline values: CDR1 LNHDA, CDR2 SQIVND (reference sequence). Between the trimmed V and J ends, which lost 3 bases and 0 bases, there was a span of 6 bases.

Within the sample, this clone is medium-sized (0.01 to 0.1%). The CDR3 spells CASSQVDMGFTYSPLHF. The CDR3 DNA reads as TGCGCCAGCAGCCAAGTTGATATGGGCTTCACCTATTCACCCCTCCACTTT. This chain joins TRBV4-1 and TRBJ1-6; D gene unclear. V was shortened by 1 base and J by 8 bases, with 18 bases between the two germline ends. Per the germline V gene, CDR1 is MGHRA and CDR2 is YSYEKL. The CDR3 covers 17 residues.

The chain carries TRBV7-9 and TRBJ1-2; D perhaps matches TRBD1 (5 bases). From germline, CDR1 is SEHNR and CDR2 FQNEAQ (reference sequence). This CDR3 region has 16 residues. Trimming left V 0 bases short and J 4 bases short, with 15 bases between. CDR3 sequence reads: CASSLAGSDTTYGYTF. The CDR3 nucleotides read TGTGCCAGCAGCTTAGCCGGTTCGGACACCACCTATGGCTACACCTTC.

In its sample, this clone was seen a few times. CDR3 amino acids: CASSPGLSNEQFF. The CDR3 DNA reads TGTGCCAGCAGTCCGGGACTATCCAATGAGCAGTTCTTC. The chain joins TRBV6-4 to TRBJ2-1; TRBD2 agrees at 7 bases. J gave up 6 bases and V 5 bases, and 4 bases lay outside the gene matches. The CDR3 extends over 13 amino acids. Germline V gene data show CDR1 as MRHNA and CDR2 as SNTAGT.

The chain carries TRBV7-9 and TRBJ1-1, with a possible D match to TRBD1 (6 bases). V lost 4 bases to trimming and J lost 4 bases, with 13 bases between them. This CDR3 comprises 14 residues. CDR1 and CDR2 from the germline V gene are SEHNR and FQNEAQ (reference sequence). Written as DNA, the CDR3 is TGTGCCAGCAGCTATGGGGGAGGGGGCACTGAAGCTTTCTTT. This translates into CASSYGGGGTEAFF.

The genes are TRBV5-1 and TRBJ2-1, with 10 bases fitting TRBD2. The CDR3 is 17 amino acids. Germline CDR1 reads SGHRS; CDR2 reads YFSETQ. V shed 0 bases and J 6 bases; nucleotides not matched to a gene: 9. The chain's CDR3 is CASSLGGSGGKSNEQFF. DNA for the CDR3: TGCGCCAGCAGCTTGGGGGGTAGCGGGGGGAAGAGCAATGAGCAGTTCTTC.

This clone was seen once. The V and J genes are TRBV11-2 and TRBJ1-4; 8 positions match TRBD1. Germline values: CDR1 SGHAT, CDR2 FQNNGV. This CDR3 contains 13 residues. V gave up 4 bases and J gave up 7 bases; unmatched junction bases: 2. Written as DNA, the CDR3 is TGTGCCAGCAGCTCAGGGGGCCGTGAAAAACTGTTTTTT. Translating gives CASSSGGREKLFF. Looking up the rest from reference TRBV11-2 and TRBJ1-4 gives the full variable domain: EAGVAQSPRYKIIEKRQSVAFWCNPISGHATLYWYQQILGQGPKLLIQFQNNGVVDDSQLPKDRFSAERLKGVDSTLKIQPAKLEDSAVYLCASSSGGREKLFFGSGTQLSVL.

This chain connects TRBV11-2 to TRBJ2-1, with D unresolved. V was cut by 1 base and J by 0 bases, with 10 bases left in between. This CDR3 comprises 16 residues. Germline assignment: CDR1 SGHAT and CDR2 FQNNGV. CDR3 loop: CASSLAPLSSYNEQFF. The CDR3 nucleotides are TGTGCCAGCAGCTTAGCCCCTCTGAGCTCCTACAATGAGCAGTTCTTC. Looking up the rest from reference TRBV11-2 and TRBJ2-1 gives the full variable domain: EAGVAQSPRYKIIEKRQSVAFWCNPISGHATLYWYQQILGQGPKLLIQFQNNGVVDDSQLPKDRFSAERLKGVDSTLKIQPAKLEDSAVYLCASSLAPLSSYNEQFFGPGTRLTVL.

The V gene is TRBV7-2, the J gene TRBJ2-1; 8 bases fit TRBD2. This CDR3 spans 17 amino acids. After removal of 6 bases from V and 3 bases from J, the junction contained 13 bases not matched to a gene. The V gene's germline CDR1 is SGHTA and CDR2 FQGNSA. In DNA, the CDR3 is TGTGCCAGCAGTCAGGCCCCCGGGACTAGAAACTACAATGAGCAGTTCTTC. This gives the protein CASSQAPGTRNYNEQFF. Together with reference TRBV7-2 and TRBJ2-1, the CDR3 gives the full variable domain: GAGVSQSPSNKVTEKGKDVELRCDPISGHTALYWYRQSLGQGLEFLIYFQGNSAPDKSGLPSDRFSAERTGGSVSTLTIQRTQQEDSAVYLCASSQAPGTRNYNEQFFGPGTRLTVL.

V gene TRBV11-2 combines with J gene TRBJ2-2, with D hard to call. The CDR3 has 16 residues. The germline CDR1 and CDR2 sequences are SGHAT and FQNNGV. Trimming pared 4 bases from V and 0 bases from J, leaving 12 bases between. The CDR3 DNA follows: TGTGCCAGCAGCTCTCCGGCAGGCTCGAACACCGGGGAGCTGTTTTTT. Its protein product is CASSSPAGSNTGELFF.

This sequence joins TRBV10-3 and TRBJ2-7; 7 nucleotides align to TRBD1. Germline V gene sequence: CDR1 ENHRY, CDR2 SYGVKD. Losses at the gene ends were 7 bases for V and 2 bases for J; bases not matched to a gene: 11. This CDR3 has 15 residues. The CDR3 DNA reads as TGTGCCATCACCCCCGGGACAGCTAATACCTACGAGCAGTACTTC. Translating gives CAITPGTANTYEQYF.

The chain has TRBV6-5 and TRBJ1-5; D unresolved. The germline V and J ends were trimmed by 6 bases and 2 bases, with 5 bases remaining between them. Germline V lookup: CDR1 MNHEY, CDR2 SVGAGI. The CDR3 extends over 12 amino acids. Here the CDR3 DNA reads TGTGCCAGCAGACGGGGCAATCAGCCCCAGCATTTT. It is translated as CASRRGNQPQHF.

The chain carries TRBV11-3 and TRBJ2-1; D uncertain. The CDR3 extends over 14 amino acids. Looked up from germline, CDR1 is SGHNT and CDR2 is YENEEA. Between the trimmed V and J ends, which lost 6 bases and 5 bases, there was a span of 14 bases. The CDR3 sequence is CASSTGSKDNEQFF. Written as DNA, the CDR3 is TGTGCCAGCAGTACCGGGTCAAAGGACAATGAGCAGTTCTTC.

The chain is built from TRBV9 and TRBJ1-1, with a weak D call TRBD1 (6 bases). Trimming left V 6 bases short and J 2 bases short, with 14 bases between. This CDR3 is built from 14 residues. Germline V gene sequence: CDR1 SGDLS, CDR2 YYNGEE. Here the CDR3 reads CASTMGGPNTEAFF. The CDR3 DNA reads as TGTGCCAGCACCATGGGGGGGCCCAACACTGAAGCTTTCTTT.

The V call is TRBV15, the J call TRBJ2-1; 9 nucleotides match TRBD2. The CDR3 has 15 residues. Per germline, CDR1 LNHNV and CDR2 YYDKDF (reference sequence). After removal of 3 bases from V and 6 bases from J, the junction contained 6 bases not matched to a gene. The DNA of the CDR3 is TGTGCCACCAGCAGCCGACTAGCGGAGACCAATGAGCAGTTCTTC. Translated, it gives CATSSRLAETNEQFF. Based on the CDR3 plus reference TRBV15 and TRBJ2-1, the full variable domain is DAMVIQNPRYQVTQFGKPVTLSCSQTLNHNVMYWYQQKSSQAPKLLFHYYDKDFNNEADTPDNFQSRRPNTSFCFLDIRSPGLGDTAMYLCATSSRLAETNEQFFGPGTRLTVL.

The rearrangement uses TRBV2 and TRBJ2-7; 9 bases map to TRBD1. The J segment lost 2 bases and the V segment lost 8 bases, leaving 10 bases of the junction unmatched. The germline CDR1 and CDR2 sequences are SNHLY and FYNNEI. The CDR3 is 15 amino acids. CDR3 region: CASALSGTGTYEQYF. The CDR3 DNA sequence: TGTGCCAGCGCGCTCTCCGGGACAGGGACCTACGAGCAGTACTTC.

The chain combines TRBV6-5 with TRBJ2-1; 9 nucleotides agree with TRBD2. Trimming took 2 bases from V and 3 from J; bases not matched to a gene: 2. The CDR3 length is 15 residues. Germline CDR1 reads MNHEY; CDR2 reads SVGAGI. CDR3 bases: TGTGCCAGCAGTTACCGGCGGGAGGGCTACAATGAGCAGTTCTTC. Translating gives CASSYRREGYNEQFF.

The rearrangement uses TRBV29-1 and TRBJ2-7; D is ambiguous. In germline, CDR1 is SQVTM, CDR2 ANQGSEA. The length of the CDR3 is 12 residues. The V gene lost 3 bases and the J gene lost 6 bases, with 12 bases spanning the gap. The chain's CDR3 is CSVESLWAEQYF. The CDR3, as DNA: TGCAGCGTTGAGTCCCTCTGGGCCGAGCAGTACTTC.

The chain employs TRBV7-9 and TRBJ1-1, with a possible D match to TRBD1 (6 bases). CDR3 size: 15 residues. V was shortened by 5 bases and J by 4 bases, with 17 bases between the two germline ends. The germline gives CDR1 SEHNR, CDR2 FQNEAQ (reference sequence). This chain's CDR3 is CASSGGHQKSTEAFF. CDR3 nucleotide sequence: TGTGCCAGCAGCGGGGGACACCAAAAATCCACTGAAGCTTTCTTT.

The rearrangement uses TRBV4-3 and TRBJ2-7; possible D gene TRBD2, 5 bases. CDR3 length: 13 residues. The germline CDR1 and CDR2 sequences are LGHNA and YSLEER. The V gene lost 1 base and the J gene lost 7 bases, with 11 bases spanning the gap. The CDR3 loop is CASSQGLTTEQYF. In nucleotides, the CDR3 is TGCGCCAGCAGCCAAGGTTTGACTACTGAGCAGTACTTC.

The rearrangement joins TRBV19 to TRBJ2-1, with D tentatively TRBD1 (5 bases). CDR1 and CDR2 (germline): LNHDA, SQIVND (reference sequence). CDR3 length: 14 amino acids. V lost 5 bases and J lost 5, with 13 bases in between. CDR3 loop: CASSYVTVNNEQFF. CDR3 nucleotide sequence: TGTGCCAGTAGTTACGTGACAGTTAACAATGAGCAGTTCTTC.

The gene calls are TRBV6-1 and TRBJ1-2; 7 positions agree with TRBD1. V lost 5 bases, J lost 4 bases, and 7 bases stayed unmatched. The germline V gene has CDR1 MNHNS and CDR2 SASEGT. CDR3 length: 14 amino acids. The CDR3 here is CASSTRTGTYGYTF. The CDR3 region has the DNA TGTGCCAGCAGTACCCGGACAGGAACCTATGGCTACACCTTC.

This clone was recorded a few times. The chain couples TRBV6-5 to TRBJ2-7, with D perhaps matching TRBD1 (6 bases). Germline-derived CDR1 and CDR2 are MNHEY and SVGAGI. The CDR3 has 16 amino acids. With 4 bases removed from V and 2 bases from J, the gap between germline ends came to 18 bases. The CDR3 coding sequence is TGTGCCAGCAGTTTCGCAGGGGCCCTGGTCGCCTACGAGCAGTACTTC. Translation: CASSFAGALVAYEQYF.

The rearrangement joins TRBV5-6 to TRBJ2-5; 8 bases agree with TRBD2. Germline assignment: CDR1 SGHDT and CDR2 YYEEEE. The CDR3 has 13 amino acids. The V and J ends lost 4 bases and 5 bases, in that order; junction bases with no gene match: 4. The CDR3 is CASSPGGRETQYF. CDR3 DNA: TGTGCCAGCAGCCCGGGGGGGCGGGAGACCCAGTACTTC.

This chain uses TRBV7-8 with TRBJ2-1; D gene uncertain. Looked up from germline, CDR1 is SGHVS and CDR2 is FQNEAQ. Between the trimmed V and J ends, which lost 8 bases and 4 bases, there was a span of 3 bases. This CDR3 spans 10 amino acids. This CDR3 is CASSYNEQFF. CDR3 coding DNA: TGTGCCAGCTCTTACAATGAGCAGTTCTTC.

This clone was detected a few times. The chain links TRBV5-1 to TRBJ1-4; D perhaps matches TRBD1 (5 bases). Trimming stripped 4 bases from V and 0 bases from J, with 19 bases between. The CDR3 runs to 18 residues. CDR1 is SGHRS, CDR2 YFSETQ, per germline. The CDR3 DNA reads as TGCGCCAGCAGCCTGGCGAGCGGGGCGGACGCAACTAATGAAAAACTGTTTTTT. Translation: CASSLASGADATNEKLFF.